A selection of T cell receptor beta chains follows, all from one sample in a study of lymphopenia after photon versus proton radiotherapy. Clones were sequenced by immunoSEQ multiplex PCR, and TCRdb holds only the in-frame ones, with some missing. Of around 66,000 clones listed, approximately 83% are singletons. The input for sequencing was peripheral blood, taken from a patient treated with photon-based radiotherapy. The receptors were gathered from a man aged 35-49 years with gastric cancer. Both conserved end residues are part of each CDR3. The D gene is left open where the match is weak. The size field is filled for only some rows; it gives once, few, many or a size class.

V gene	D gene	J gene	clone size	CDR3 DNA	CDR3 protein
TRBV9	TRBD1	TRBJ1-1	-	TGTGCCAGCAGCCAGGCAGGGGGCGCTTGGAACACTGAAGCTTTCTTT	CASSQAGGAWNTEAFF
TRBV5-1	-	TRBJ1-3	-	TGCGCCAGCAGCTTGTTGGGGGCTGGTTCTGGAAACACCATATATTTT	CASSLLGAGSGNTIYF
TRBV5-1	TRBD1	TRBJ1-4	-	TGCGCCAGCAGCGGCGGGACAGGGACTGAAAAACTGTTTTTT	CASSGGTGTEKLFF
TRBV7-9	-	TRBJ2-5	few	TGTGCCAGCAGCGTACTCACAGGGTTGGAGACCCAGTACTTC	CASSVLTGLETQYF
TRBV27	TRBD1	TRBJ2-7	once	TGTGCCAGCAGTCTTGGGTGGACCGGGACAGGGGTTCACTACGAGCAGTACTTC	CASSLGWTGTGVHYEQYF
TRBV9	-	TRBJ2-5	-	TGTGCCAGCAGCGTAGGTGGGGACATGGAGACCCAGTACTTC	CASSVGGDMETQYF
TRBV11-2	-	TRBJ2-3	-	TGTGCCAGCAGCTTTGGGACTAGCACAGATACGCAGTATTTT	CASSFGTSTDTQYF
TRBV7-7	-	TRBJ2-5	-	TGTGCCAGCAGCCTCGCTACCGGACAGGGAGGGGTCCAGTACTTC	CASSLATGQGGVQYF
TRBV7-8	TRBD1	TRBJ1-6	-	TGTGCCAGCAGCTTAGAACCGGGACAGGGGTACCCTTCACCCCTCCACTTT	CASSLEPGQGYPSPLHF
TRBV5-6	-	TRBJ1-1	-	TGTGCCAGCAGCTTCGTCCAAGCTGAAGCTTTCTTT	CASSFVQAEAFF
TRBV7-2	TRBD1	TRBJ1-2	-	TGTGCCAGCAGCTTTGATCCAGGGGGGGATGGCTACACCTTC	CASSFDPGGDGYTF
TRBV5-1	-	TRBJ1-1	-	TGCGCCAGCAGCCCGGGACGGACGAACACTGAAGCTTTCTTT	CASSPGRTNTEAFF
TRBV27	-	TRBJ1-6	-	TGTGCCAGCAGTTTCCGGACTCGCTATAATTCACCCCTCCACTTT	CASSFRTRYNSPLHF
TRBV5-4	-	TRBJ1-2	once	TGTGCCAGCAGCTTGACCTCAGGGGAGGCCTATGGCTACACCTTC	CASSLTSGEAYGYTF
TRBV27	-	TRBJ1-2	-	TGTGCCAGCAGTCCCCTAGGCGGCAGATACTATGGCTACACCTTC	CASSPLGGRYYGYTF
TRBV4-3	TRBD1	TRBJ1-2	-	TGCGCCAGCAGCCAAGACACCGGACAGGGAAACTATGGCTACACCTTC	CASSQDTGQGNYGYTF
TRBV4-1	-	TRBJ2-1	-	TGCGCCAGCAGCCAAGATCTCGACTGGAGCTCCTACAATGAGCAGTTCTTC	CASSQDLDWSSYNEQFF
TRBV2	TRBD1	TRBJ1-6	once	TGTGCCAGCAGTCGTTCCACCCCTCGACAGGGGGGAGGGAATTCACCCCTCCACTTT	CASSRSTPRQGGGNSPLHF
TRBV6-1	-	TRBJ2-7	-	TGTGCCAGCAGTGAAGCGGGGGTGGTATACTCCTACGAGCAGTACTTC	CASSEAGVVYSYEQYF
TRBV7-9	-	TRBJ1-5	-	TGTGCCAGCAGCTTAGTGGCAGGTGGTCAGCATTTT	CASSLVAGGQHF
TRBV11-1	-	TRBJ2-7	-	TGTGCCAGCAGCTTAGGATTTAGCTCCTACGAGCAGTACTTC	CASSLGFSSYEQYF
TRBV5-4	TRBD1	TRBJ1-1	-	TGTGCCAGCAGCGTACAGGGGGTCACTGAAGCTTTCTTT	CASSVQGVTEAFF
TRBV18	TRBD1	TRBJ1-3	-	TGTGCCAGCTCACCGAACCGACAGGGAATTTCTGGAAACACCATATATTTT	CASSPNRQGISGNTIYF
TRBV2	TRBD1	TRBJ1-1	-	TGTGCCAGCAGTAATCAGGGGGCGACTGAAGCTTTCTTT	CASSNQGATEAFF
TRBV19	-	TRBJ1-1	-	TGTGCCAGTAGTATCCTCGGGGGATTGACTATGTGGGACACTGAAGCTTTCTTT	CASSILGGLTMWDTEAFF
TRBV9	-	TRBJ1-5	-	TGTGCCAGCAGCCGGGGGGCTCTTAGCAATCAGCCCCAGCATTTT	CASSRGALSNQPQHF
TRBV2	-	TRBJ1-6	few	TGTGCCAGCAAGGAGGGGCCCACCGGTAATTCACCCCTCCACTTT	CASKEGPTGNSPLHF
TRBV11-2	-	TRBJ2-5	few	TGTGCCAGCAGCCCTACCACGACTAGGTGGCAAGAGACCCAGTACTTC	CASSPTTTRWQETQYF
TRBV18	-	TRBJ2-7	-	TGTGCCAGCTCACCACCGATCCCAGGCTCCTACGAGCAGTACTTC	CASSPPIPGSYEQYF
TRBV10-1	-	TRBJ1-2	-	TGCGCCAGCAGTGAGGTGCAGGGAGGCGGCTACACCTTC	CASSEVQGGGYTF
TRBV30	-	TRBJ2-5	-	TGTGCCTGGACCTCGGGGACGCGGACCCCCGAAGAGACCCAGTACTTC	CAWTSGTRTPEETQYF
TRBV6-4	TRBD2	TRBJ2-5	medium-sized	TGTGCCAGCAGTGAACTAGCGGGGACCCAAGAGACCCAGTACTTC	CASSELAGTQETQYF
TRBV5-6	-	TRBJ1-1	-	TGTGCCAGCAGCTTGTGGACGACCCCTGAAGCTTTCTTT	CASSLWTTPEAFF
TRBV5-6	-	TRBJ2-2	-	TGTGCCAGCAGAATATACGGCTCTGACTCCGGGGAGCTGTTTTTT	CASRIYGSDSGELFF
TRBV14	TRBD2	TRBJ2-1	-	TGTGCCAGCAGCCCTCAAGGTGGTAGCGGGGGTTACAATGAGCAGTTCTTC	CASSPQGGSGGYNEQFF
TRBV4-1	-	TRBJ1-3	-	TGCGCCAGCAGCCAAGTCGTAGGCTACTCTGGAAACACCATATATTTT	CASSQVVGYSGNTIYF
TRBV14	-	TRBJ1-3	few	TGTGCCAGCAGCCCCCTTGGACCTGGAAACACCATATATTTT	CASSPLGPGNTIYF
TRBV7-9	TRBD1	TRBJ2-5	-	TGTGCCAGCAGCCGACAGGGGGCGGGAGAGACCCAGTACTTC	CASSRQGAGETQYF
TRBV5-4	-	TRBJ1-2	-	TGTGCCAGCAGCTTGGACAGCAGCAACTATGGCTACACCTTC	CASSLDSSNYGYTF
TRBV5-6	-	TRBJ1-1	-	TGTGCCAGCAGCCCGACCCCAGGGAGGAACACTGAAGCTTTCTTT	CASSPTPGRNTEAFF
TRBV4-2	TRBD2	TRBJ2-3	-	TGTGCCAGCAGCCAGGCTCAGGGGCGTAGCGGGGGAAACACAGATACGCAGTATTTT	CASSQAQGRSGGNTDTQYF
TRBV4-2	-	TRBJ2-7	-	TGTGCCAGCAGCCAAGATTCGGGCTACGAGCAGTACTTC	CASSQDSGYEQYF
TRBV9	-	TRBJ1-5	once	TGTGCCAGCAGCGAGGGACCGAACCGCAATCAGCCCCAGCATTTT	CASSEGPNRNQPQHF
TRBV19	-	TRBJ1-5	-	TGTGCCAGTAGTATTTGGACAGCGGACGGTCAGCCCCAGCATTTT	CASSIWTADGQPQHF
TRBV2	-	TRBJ1-4	-	TGTGCCAGCAGTGAAATGGCCATTCGAGAAGAAAAACTGTTTTTT	CASSEMAIREEKLFF
TRBV19	-	TRBJ1-2	-	TGTGCCACTCGCCGGGGACCTGGCTACACCTTC	CATRRGPGYTF
TRBV10-2	-	TRBJ1-1	-	TGCGCCAGCAGTGACGGTGAACGAGCTTTCTTT	CASSDGERAFF
TRBV7-2	TRBD1	TRBJ2-1	once	TGTGCCAGCAGCCGACAGGGTTCCTACAATGAGCAGTTCTTC	CASSRQGSYNEQFF
TRBV11-3	TRBD2	TRBJ2-5	-	TGTGCCAGCGCCAGCGGGGGTGATAAAGAGACCCAGTACTTC	CASASGGDKETQYF
TRBV19	-	TRBJ2-2	-	TGTGCCAGTAGTATCCGGGGTCCCGGGGAGCTGTTTTTT	CASSIRGPGELFF
TRBV7-9	-	TRBJ1-2	-	TGTGCCAGCAGCTATAGGTCCGGATATGGCTACACCTTC	CASSYRSGYGYTF
TRBV5-1	TRBD1	TRBJ1-6	-	TGCGCCAGCAGCTCGACAGGGGTACGTGGATCACCCCTCCACTTT	CASSSTGVRGSPLHF
TRBV15	-	TRBJ1-2	-	TGTGCCACCAGCAGAGATCCCGTCTATGGCTACACCTTC	CATSRDPVYGYTF